Presented here are 27 T cell receptor beta chains from one specimen sequenced in a study of shared clonotypes between healthy human individuals. Positive CCR7 selection of CD45RO-negative cells yielded the naive CD8 cells, and terminally differentiated effector memory CD45RA+ cells were excluded. Only in-frame clones appear in the TCRdb table, and some are missing; sequencing was by immunoSEQ multiplex PCR. There are 2 million to 2.5 million clones in the sample; around 96% occur only once, and more than 0.95% lies in the top ten. The sequenced sample was naive CD8+ T cells sorted from blood. The receptors were sampled from a man aged 18 to 29 in good health.

This chain connects TRBV9 to TRBJ2-1; 10 positions agree with TRBD2. The CDR3 loop spans 18 amino acids. V lost 5 bases and J lost 3; bases outside the gene matches: 14. Germline V gene sequence: CDR1 SGDLS, CDR2 YYNGEE. The chain's CDR3 is CASSHDLAGVIRYNEQFF. Here the CDR3 DNA reads TGTGCCAGCAGTCATGACCTAGCGGGAGTGATTCGCTACAATGAGCAGTTCTTC.

This chain connects TRBV5-6 to TRBJ1-5; D gene ambiguous. V dropped 4 bases and J dropped 4 bases, with 12 bases sitting between them. The CDR3 is made up of 14 amino acids. Germline lookup yields CDR1 SGHDT and CDR2 YYEEEE. In nucleotides, the CDR3 is TGTGCCAGCAGCACCGGCCTGGGAAATCAGCCCCAGCATTTT. As protein: CASSTGLGNQPQHF.

With regard to this clone: Other DNA sequences from this sample encode an identical CDR3 as well. This sequence joins TRBV5-1 and TRBJ1-2, with TRBD1 identical over 10 bases. V trimming: 3 bases; J trimming: 3 bases; junction bases outside the gene matches: 2. This CDR3 comprises 14 residues. Germline V gene data show CDR1 as SGHRS and CDR2 as YFSETQ. The CDR3 DNA follows: TGCGCCAGCAGCTCTGGACAGGGGGACTATGGCTACACCTTC. Amino acids: CASSSGQGDYGYTF.

The chain links TRBV4-3 to TRBJ2-3; 11 bases match TRBD2. CDR3 size: 16 residues. V dropped 2 bases and J dropped 1; count of bases not matched to a gene: 2. In germline, CDR1 is LGHNA, CDR2 YSLEER. The chain's CDR3 is CASSQKLAGGTDTQYF. For the CDR3, the DNA is TGCGCCAGCAGCCAAAAACTAGCGGGGGGCACAGATACGCAGTATTTT.

Turning to this clone: Different DNA sequences within this sample yield the same CDR3. The genes are TRBV6-4 and TRBJ1-2; D is possibly TRBD1 (6 bases). The germline V gene has CDR1 MRHNA and CDR2 SNTAGT. Trimming removed 2 bases at V and 4 bases at J, with 8 bases between. CDR3 size: 13 residues. This CDR3 is CASSDGGPYGYTF. CDR3 coding DNA: TGTGCCAGCAGTGACGGGGGGCCCTATGGCTACACCTTC.

The chain has TRBV7-9 and TRBJ2-7, with no clear D. Germline CDR1 and CDR2: SEHNR and FQNEAQ (reference sequence). The CDR3 is made up of 14 amino acids. V was trimmed by 6 bases and J by 3 bases, leaving 15 bases between them. Here the CDR3 DNA reads TGTGCCAGCAGAACCGGGCTACGACTCTACGAGCAGTACTTC. Translated, it gives CASRTGLRLYEQYF.

Comment on this clone: This CDR3 is also generated by other DNA sequences in the sample. V usage is TRBV6-5 and J usage is TRBJ1-2, with D hard to call. From germline, CDR1 is MNHEY and CDR2 SVGAGI. The CDR3 totals 14 residues. With 0 bases removed from V and 4 bases from J, the gap between germline ends came to 9 bases. The CDR3 coding sequence is TGTGCCAGCAGTTACTCGGAAGGCCCCTATGGCTACACCTTC. Protein product: CASSYSEGPYGYTF.

Written as DNA, the CDR3 is TGCGCCAGCAGCGACTTGGACACAAGCCTCTCCTACGAGCAGTACTTC. It yields the protein CASSDLDTSLSYEQYF. J is TRBJ2-7 and V is TRBV5-1; D possibly corresponds to TRBD1 (5 bases). This CDR3 is 16 amino acids long. V was trimmed by 4 bases and J by 0 bases, leaving 17 bases between them. Germline assignment: CDR1 SGHRS and CDR2 YFSETQ.

The rearrangement links TRBV4-1 to TRBJ1-6; possible D gene TRBD1, 6 bases. Germline V lookup: CDR1 MGHRA, CDR2 YSYEKL. The CDR3 length is 13 residues. Trimming pared 1 base from V and 13 bases from J, leaving 11 bases between. Here the CDR3 reads CASSQAAGVPLHF. The CDR3 nucleotides are TGCGCCAGCAGCCAAGCCGCAGGGGTCCCCCTCCACTTT.

The table lists this clone with a count of one. The chain couples TRBV11-1 to TRBJ2-7, with TRBD2 matching over 7 bases. The trim removed 1 base at V and 0 bases at J, leaving 6 bases unmatched. CDR1 SGHAT and CDR2 FQDESV come from the germline V gene (reference sequence). This CDR3 has 16 amino acids. The CDR3 here is CASSLVGVAGSYEQYF. In DNA form, the CDR3 reads TGTGCCAGCAGCTTAGTAGGGGTAGCGGGCTCCTACGAGCAGTACTTC.

The genes are TRBV4-1 and TRBJ2-7; no clear D gene. V gave up 5 bases and J gave up 0 bases, with 11 bases separating them. Per the germline V gene, CDR1 is MGHRA and CDR2 is YSYEKL. This CDR3 region has 14 residues. The CDR3 spells CASSDRAASYEQYF. In DNA form, the CDR3 reads TGCGCCAGCAGCGACCGGGCCGCCTCCTACGAGCAGTACTTC.

This chain joins TRBV7-8 and TRBJ2-7; 9 nucleotides line up with TRBD1. The V segment lost 2 bases and the J segment 5 bases; nucleotides outside the gene matches: 4. CDR1 SGHVS and CDR2 FQNEAQ come from the germline V gene. This CDR3 region has 14 residues. DNA for the CDR3: TGTGCCAGCAGCTTAACTGGACAGGGGAACGAGCAGTACTTC. Translating gives CASSLTGQGNEQYF. The variable domain in full, with the rest retrieved from reference TRBV7-8 and TRBJ2-7, is GAGVSQSPRYKVAKRGQDVALRCDPISGHVSLFWYQQALGQGPEFLTYFQNEAQLDKSGLPSDRFFAERPEGSVSTLKIQRTQQEDSAVYLCASSLTGQGNEQYFGPGTRLTVT.

This chain joins TRBV28 and TRBJ1-5; 11 nucleotides align to TRBD1. J gave up 5 bases and V 7 bases, and 7 bases lay outside the gene matches. CDR1 MDHEN and CDR2 SYDVKM come from the germline V gene. The CDR3 covers 15 residues. The CDR3 sequence: CASTLDRGLYQPQHF. CDR3 sequence (DNA): TGTGCCAGCACCCTGGACAGGGGGCTCTATCAGCCCCAGCATTTT. The whole variable domain, remainder taken from reference TRBV28 and TRBJ1-5, is DVKVTQSSRYLVKRTGEKVFLECVQDMDHENMFWYRQDPGLGLRLIYFSYDVKMKEKGDIPEGYSVSREKKERFSLILESASTNQTSMYLCASTLDRGLYQPQHFGDGTRLSIL.

The chain has TRBV7-9 and TRBJ1-2; D is ambiguous. From germline, CDR1 is SEHNR and CDR2 FQNEAQ (reference sequence). V was pared by 1 base and J by 5 bases, with 20 bases between. This CDR3 contains 17 residues. Here the CDR3 reads CASSLVADWAAVYGYTF. CDR3 sequence (DNA): TGTGCCAGCAGCTTAGTAGCGGATTGGGCAGCAGTTTATGGCTACACCTTC.

This sequence joins TRBV28 and TRBJ2-7; the D gene is possibly TRBD2 (6 bases). V was shortened by 6 bases and J by 4 bases, with 16 bases between the two germline ends. Germline V gene data show CDR1 as MDHEN and CDR2 as SYDVKM. This CDR3 spans 14 amino acids. The CDR3 is CASSRSGGRYEQYF. The DNA of the CDR3 is TGTGCCAGCAGCCGCTCCGGGGGTCGGTACGAGCAGTACTTC.

The rearrangement links TRBV27 to TRBJ2-7; D is unresolved. CDR3 length: 16 amino acids. Germline V gene data show CDR1 as MNHEY and CDR2 as SMNVEV (reference sequence). The germline V and J ends were trimmed by 2 bases and 6 bases, with 20 bases remaining between them. In nucleotides, the CDR3 is TGTGCCAGCAGTTTAGGGCATGGCACCGGTTCGGCCGAGCAGTACTTC. Translation: CASSLGHGTGSAEQYF.

For this clone: The same CDR3 arises from other DNA sequences in this sample as well. The chain employs TRBV6-5 and TRBJ1-2, with a possible D match to TRBD1 (5 bases). The V gene lost 0 bases and the J gene lost 3 bases, with 8 bases spanning the gap. CDR1 and CDR2 from the germline V gene are MNHEY and SVGAGI. This CDR3 region has 14 residues. For the CDR3, the DNA is TGTGCCAGCAGTTACTCAGGGGAAGACTATGGCTACACCTTC. Encoded protein: CASSYSGEDYGYTF.

This chain connects TRBV18 to TRBJ2-2, with 8 bases identical to TRBD1. The CDR3 spans 15 residues. V dropped 2 bases and J dropped 5; count of bases not matched to a gene: 4. In germline, CDR1 is KGHSH, CDR2 LQKENI. The CDR3 sequence: CASSPGQGRTGELFF. CDR3 bases: TGTGCCAGCTCACCAGGACAGGGTCGTACCGGGGAGCTGTTTTTT.

The chain is built from TRBV4-1 and TRBJ1-1; no reliable D call. Germline CDR1 and CDR2: MGHRA and YSYEKL. The CDR3 length is 14 residues. V was pared by 3 bases and J by 3 bases, with 11 bases between. CDR3 in amino acids: CASSHLGFDTEAFF. The CDR3 DNA is TGCGCCAGCAGCCACCTAGGGTTTGACACTGAAGCTTTCTTT.

The chain combines TRBV12-5 with TRBJ1-2; 7 bases align to TRBD1. Germline values: CDR1 LGHNT, CDR2 FRNRAP. Losses at the gene ends were 3 bases for V and 3 bases for J; bases not matched to a gene: 10. This CDR3 has 16 amino acids. The CDR3, as DNA: TGTGCTAGTGGTTTAAGCCCAGGGGGGGCCGACTATGGCTACACCTTC. Amino acids: CASGLSPGGADYGYTF.

The chain links TRBV10-3 to TRBJ2-7; 12 bases match TRBD2. CDR1 is ENHRY and CDR2 is SYGVKD in the germline V gene. The V and J ends lost 9 bases and 2 bases, in that order; junction bases with no gene match: 17. The CDR3 has 18 residues. The CDR3 protein is CAIQEKLAGGLLTYEQYF. In nucleotides, the CDR3 is TGTGCCATTCAAGAGAAACTAGCGGGGGGCCTCTTAACCTACGAGCAGTACTTC.

The chain uses TRBV28 and TRBJ2-7, with 12 bases lining up with TRBD1. Germline V gene data show CDR1 as MDHEN and CDR2 as SYDVKM. The length of the CDR3 is 15 residues. The ends lost 6 bases at V and 5 bases at J; junction bases unmatched: 8. CDR3 coding DNA: TGTGCCAGCAGAACACCGGGACAGGGGGCTGACGAGCAGTACTTC. Protein product: CASRTPGQGADEQYF.

The chain combines TRBV9 with TRBJ2-7; D is perhaps TRBD2 (6 bases). The CDR3 length is 14 residues. Germline V gene lookup returns CDR1 SGDLS and CDR2 YYNGEE. V was cut by 0 bases and J by 2 bases, with 9 bases left in between. The CDR3, as DNA: TGTGCCAGCAGCGTAGGTCCTAGCGCCTACGAGCAGTACTTC. Translation: CASSVGPSAYEQYF.

The chain has TRBV27 and TRBJ1-5, with 7 bases matching TRBD1. The length of the CDR3 is 14 residues. Germline V gene sequence: CDR1 MNHEY, CDR2 SMNVEV (reference sequence). V lost 6 bases and J lost 4; bases outside the gene matches: 6. The CDR3 is CASRPGQTNQPQHF. In DNA, the CDR3 is TGTGCCAGCAGGCCGGGACAGACAAATCAGCCCCAGCATTTT.

Remarks on this clone: Other DNA variants within this sample encode the same CDR3. This sequence joins TRBV10-2 and TRBJ2-3; D not certain. The length of the CDR3 is 12 residues. The ends were cut back, 2 bases at V and 3 bases at J, with 3 bases in the middle. Germline V gene sequence: CDR1 WSHSY, CDR2 SAAADI. The CDR3 coding sequence is TGCGCCAGCAGTGAGGGAACAGATACGCAGTATTTT. Translated, it gives CASSEGTDTQYF.

The rearrangement uses TRBV27 and TRBJ2-7; either TRBD1 or TRBD2 may fit D (5 bases each). V lost 6 bases to trimming and J lost 1 base, with 16 bases between them. From germline, CDR1 is MNHEY and CDR2 SMNVEV (reference sequence). The CDR3 extends over 15 amino acids. The CDR3 nucleotides are TGTGCCAGCAGACTAAAGGGGTGGGGGTCCTACGAGCAGTACTTC. This translates into CASRLKGWGSYEQYF.

The rearrangement links TRBV6-1 to TRBJ1-5; D gene ambiguous. CDR1 MNHNS and CDR2 SASEGT come from the germline V gene. The CDR3 extends over 13 amino acids. V dropped 5 bases and J dropped 0 bases, with 5 bases sitting between them. This CDR3 is CASSTYSNQPQHF. For the CDR3, the DNA is TGTGCCAGCAGTACATATAGCAATCAGCCCCAGCATTTT.